This T cell receptor (beta chain) was recorded in a study of beta chain features in type 1 diabetes. Study as a whole: Researchers looked at roughly 110 million sorted cells across all samples. Findings and limits, study-wide: The VDJ junctions of type 1 diabetes patients carried fewer insertions and more deletions. Shorter TCRB CDR3s, moderately but significantly so, marked every one of the four CD4+ subsets in Type 1 diabetes patients. High-TCR-expressing cells could be over-represented by cDNA sequencing.

This clone was seen more than once but under ten times. Its antigen is currently unknown. Expressed TCRB transcripts were sequenced, since all the RNA that had been isolated was reverse transcribed. The assay was immunoSEQ multiplex PCR, and TCRdb's table has in-frame clones only and misses some. The data contain about 370,000 clones, over 8.5% of them singletons. Stem cell-like memory, regulatory, central memory and naive CD4+ cells were sorted via CD45RO/CCR7/CD25/CD127/CD95/CD27. From germline, CDR1 is SEHNR and CDR2 FQNEAQ (reference sequence). The CDR3 runs to 13 residues. The germline V and J ends were trimmed by 2 bases and 3 bases, with 8 bases remaining between them.

The TCR was taken from a young man with type 1 diabetes. The chain has TRBV7-9 and TRBJ2-7; no firm D call. The sequencing sample was made of central memory CD4+ T cells from blood. For the CDR3, the DNA is TGTGCCAGCAGCTTATCTAGAGACTACGAGCAGTACTTC. The encoded protein is CASSLSRDYEQYF.